Detailed here is one T cell receptor beta chain. This specimen belongs to a study of cytomegalovirus exposure and HLA in healthy donors. In the PCR, 60 Vbeta and 13 Jbeta primers were used. Only in-frame clones appear in the TCRdb table, and some are missing; sequencing was by immunoSEQ multiplex PCR. The sample records about 160,000 clones, less than 90% being singletons. Germline V lookup: CDR1 SGHDT, CDR2 YYEEEE. The CDR3 runs to 15 residues. Trimming cost V 4 bases and J 2 bases, with 15 bases left between them. This chain connects TRBV5-6 to TRBJ1-2; D is ambiguous. The sequencing input was PBMCs. The receptor was derived from a man over 45 in good health and CMV-seropositive. Here the CDR3 reads CASSGMKTENYGYTF. CDR3 nucleotide sequence: TGTGCCAGCAGCGGCATGAAGACTGAAAACTATGGCTACACCTTC.